The 9 T cell receptor beta chains below all came from one sample that was sequenced in a study of identical twins. TCRdb passed the 5' RACE reads through MiXCR, listing each CDR3 protein once. There are fewer than 250,000 distinct CDR3 sequences in the sample; approximately 8% occur only once, and roughly 5.4% lies in the top ten. Another study also made use of these data, one on yellow fever vaccine responses in identical twins.

The sample comprised CD8+ T cells sorted from blood. The receptors stem from a woman aged 18-35 years in good health.

This clonotype has a handful of counts. This chain connects TRBV12-5 to TRBJ2-1; D uncertain. This CDR3 has 12 amino acids. CDR1 LGHNT and CDR2 FRNRAP come from the germline V gene. Trimming removed 2 bases at V and 10 bases at J, with 9 bases between. As DNA, the CDR3 is TGTGCTAGTGGTTTGTTGACAATCGAGCAGTTCTTC. Translating it yields CASGLLTIEQFF.

This clonotype showed up just a few times. The chain uses TRBV7-9 and TRBJ2-3, with D perhaps matching TRBD1 (5 bases). The CDR3 spans 13 residues. CDR1 is SEHNR and CDR2 is FQNEAQ in the germline V gene (reference sequence). The germline V and J ends were trimmed by 6 bases and 6 bases, with 13 bases remaining between them. CDR3 residues: CASRGVGGDTQYF. In nucleotides, the CDR3 is TGTGCCAGCAGAGGGGTTGGTGGGGATACGCAGTATTTT.

The sample holds many counts of this clonotype. The CDR3 DNA sequence: TGTGCCAGCAGGAGACTAGCCGAGGAGACCCAGTACTTC. Protein sequence: CASRRLAEETQYF. The rearrangement joins TRBV6-2 or TRBV6-3 to TRBJ2-5; 7 bases are a match to TRBD2. Germline assignment: CDR1 MNHEY and CDR2 SVGEGT. V lost 6 bases, J lost 5 bases, and 6 bases stayed unmatched. This CDR3 is built from 13 residues.

This clonotype was picked up many times. The gene calls are TRBV25-1 and TRBJ2-1, with TRBD1 matching over 9 bases. CDR1 and CDR2 (germline): MGHDK, SYGVNS. V shed 6 bases, J shed 5 bases, and the junction held 8 bases outside the gene matches. The CDR3 extends over 15 amino acids. CDR3 sequence reads: CASSDPGTGNNEQFF. The DNA of the CDR3 is TGTGCCAGCAGCGATCCCGGGACAGGGAACAATGAGCAGTTCTTC.

This clonotype showed up just a few times. This chain connects TRBV9 to TRBJ2-1; 7 positions match TRBD1. This CDR3 has 15 residues. The J segment lost 2 bases and the V segment lost 4 bases, leaving 6 bases of the junction unmatched. From germline, CDR1 is SGDLS and CDR2 YYNGEE. The CDR3 loop is CASSPTGHPYNEQFF. The CDR3 nucleotides read TGTGCCAGCAGCCCGACAGGGCATCCCTACAATGAGCAGTTCTTC.

This clonotype was recorded many times. This chain links TRBV12-3 or TRBV12-4 with TRBJ2-5; D unclear. This CDR3 contains 14 residues. V gave up 3 bases and J gave up 1 base, with 9 bases separating them. The CDR3 bases are TGTGCCAGCAGTTTTGTGACCTCCCAAGAGACCCAGTACTTC. As protein: CASSFVTSQETQYF.

This clonotype was seen repeatedly, ten times or more. This chain joins TRBV29-1 and TRBJ1-2, with D possibly matching TRBD1 (6 bases). The length of the CDR3 is 14 residues. V lost 2 bases to trimming and J lost 4 bases, with 14 bases between them. Germline V CDR1 and CDR2: SQVTM, ANQGSEA. The CDR3 spells CSVETGLSVYGYTF. The CDR3 nucleotides are TGCAGCGTTGAAACAGGGCTGTCAGTCTATGGCTACACCTTC.

This clonotype was seen only a few times. V usage is TRBV2 and J usage is TRBJ2-3; TRBD2 aligns across 13 bases. The CDR3 contains 16 residues. The germline V gene has CDR1 SNHLY and CDR2 FYNNEI. The V segment lost 7 bases and the J segment 6 bases; nucleotides outside the gene matches: 10. CDR3 sequence (DNA): TGTGCCAGCACCAGACTAGCGGGAGGCCGCCCGGATACGCAGTATTTT. Translated: CASTRLAGGRPDTQYF.

This clonotype appeared many times. The chain uses TRBV12-3 or TRBV12-4 and TRBJ1-1; no clear D gene. This CDR3 contains 12 residues. Trimming removed 1 base from V and 7 bases from J, with 7 bases in between. The CDR3 protein is CASSLVADEAFF. CDR3 in DNA: TGTGCCAGCAGTTTAGTCGCGGATGAAGCTTTCTTT.